Below, 4 T cell receptor beta chains from the same sample are listed, as sequenced in a study of monozygotic twins with cystic fibrosis. The repertoire was sequenced with immunoSEQ multiplex PCR; TCRdb's copy has only in-frame clones and lacks some. This sample yields around 34,000 clones, of which 66% are seen a single time; approximately 0.79% belongs to the top ten. Sequencing was performed on blood. These receptors were obtained from a girl aged 10-17 years with cystic fibrosis.

This clone occurred a few times. This sequence joins TRBV2 and TRBJ1-5, with D possibly matching TRBD1 (6 bases). Per germline, CDR1 SNHLY and CDR2 FYNNEI. The germline V and J ends were trimmed by 9 bases and 3 bases, with 9 bases remaining between them. This CDR3 spans 12 amino acids. The DNA of the CDR3 is TGTGCCAGTACAGGGTTCAATCAGCCCCAGCATTTT. It specifies CASTGFNQPQHF.

This sequence joins TRBV7-2 and TRBJ1-3; D is unresolved. Trimming stripped 1 base from V and 4 bases from J, with 17 bases between. CDR3 length equals 17 residues. The germline gives CDR1 SGHTA, CDR2 FQGNSA. As DNA, the CDR3 is TGTGCCAGCAGCTTAGGTCCAGGTCTAGGTAGGGGAAACACCATATATTTT. Translating it yields CASSLGPGLGRGNTIYF.

This CDR3 reads CASSLTQGSYGYTF. The CDR3 nucleotides are TGTGCCAGCAGCTTAACCCAGGGTTCCTATGGCTACACCTTC. The genes are TRBV7-2 and TRBJ1-2; tentative D call: TRBD1 (5 bases). V was shortened by 2 bases and J by 4 bases, with 11 bases between the two germline ends. Germline V lookup: CDR1 SGHTA, CDR2 FQGNSA. The CDR3 extends over 14 amino acids. Supplemented by reference TRBV7-2 and TRBJ1-2, the full variable domain reads GAGVSQSPSNKVTEKGKDVELRCDPISGHTALYWYRQSLGQGLEFLIYFQGNSAPDKSGLPSDRFSAERTGGSVSTLTIQRTQQEDSAVYLCASSLTQGSYGYTFGSGTRLTVV.

The chain is built from TRBV5-1 and TRBJ2-5, with D possibly matching TRBD1 (6 bases). The V gene lost 1 base and the J gene lost 4 bases, with 11 bases spanning the gap. The CDR3 spans 14 residues. Germline values: CDR1 SGHRS, CDR2 YFSETQ. CDR3 sequence: CASSLYQQGETQYF. CDR3 sequence (DNA): TGCGCCAGCAGCTTGTACCAACAGGGAGAGACCCAGTACTTC.